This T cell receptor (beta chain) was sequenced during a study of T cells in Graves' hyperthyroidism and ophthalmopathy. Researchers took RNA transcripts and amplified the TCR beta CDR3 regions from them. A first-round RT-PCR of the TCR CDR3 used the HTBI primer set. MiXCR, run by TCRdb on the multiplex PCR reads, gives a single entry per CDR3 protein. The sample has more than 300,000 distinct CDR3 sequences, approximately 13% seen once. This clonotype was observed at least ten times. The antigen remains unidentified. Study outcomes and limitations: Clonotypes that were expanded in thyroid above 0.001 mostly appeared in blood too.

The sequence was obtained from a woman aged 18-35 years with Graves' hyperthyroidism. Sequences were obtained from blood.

This CDR3 reads CASSPPGQGLWETQYF. CDR3 coding DNA: TGTGCCAGCAGCCCGCCGGGACAGGGGTTGTGGGAGACCCAGTACTTC. The V and J genes are TRBV27 and TRBJ2-5; 10 bases match TRBD1. V gave up 6 bases and J gave up 5 bases; unmatched junction bases: 12. This CDR3 comprises 16 residues. Germline V lookup: CDR1 MNHEY, CDR2 SMNVEV (reference sequence).